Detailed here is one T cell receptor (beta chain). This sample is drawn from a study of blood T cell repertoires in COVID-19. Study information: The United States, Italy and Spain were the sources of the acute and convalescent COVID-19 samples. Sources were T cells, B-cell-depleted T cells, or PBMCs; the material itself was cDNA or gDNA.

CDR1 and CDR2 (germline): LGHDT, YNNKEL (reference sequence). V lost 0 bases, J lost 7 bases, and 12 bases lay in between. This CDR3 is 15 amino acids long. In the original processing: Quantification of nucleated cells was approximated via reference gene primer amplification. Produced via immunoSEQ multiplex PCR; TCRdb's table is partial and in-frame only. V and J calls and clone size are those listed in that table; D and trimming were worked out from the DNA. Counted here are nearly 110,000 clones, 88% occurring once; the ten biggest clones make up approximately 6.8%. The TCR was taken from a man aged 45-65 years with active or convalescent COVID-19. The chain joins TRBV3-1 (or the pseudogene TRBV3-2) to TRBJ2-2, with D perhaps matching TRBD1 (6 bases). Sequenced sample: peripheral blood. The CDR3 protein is CASSQEPGAVGELFF. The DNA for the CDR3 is TGTGCCAGCAGCCAAGAACCAGGGGCGGTCGGGGAGCTGTTTTTT.